These 3 T cell receptor beta chains were all obtained from the same sample, sequenced in a study of shared clonotypes between healthy human individuals. The protocol was immunoSEQ multiplex PCR, while the TCRdb copy is restricted to in-frame clones and leaves out a portion. The table has over 2 million clones, approximately 95% seen once. The sequencing input was naive CD4+ T cells sorted from blood. Subset described: CD45RA+ positively selected. The receptor source for this set is a man between 18 and 35 years old in good health.

The chain combines TRBV29-1 with TRBJ2-2; possible D gene TRBD1, 5 bases. The length of the CDR3 is 13 residues. Deletions cut 2 bases from V and 8 bases from J, with 12 bases between. Germline V gene sequence: CDR1 SQVTM, CDR2 ANQGSEA. The CDR3 DNA sequence: TGCAGCGTTGAATGGCAGGGTACAGGGGAGCTGTTTTTT. It yields the protein CSVEWQGTGELFF.

The J gene is TRBJ2-2, the V gene TRBV10-3; TRBD1 agrees at 7 bases. V trimming: 0 bases; J trimming: 7 bases; junction bases outside the gene matches: 8. CDR1 is ENHRY and CDR2 is SYGVKD in the germline V gene. The CDR3 runs to 16 residues. For the CDR3, the DNA is TGTGCCATCAGTGAGTCGAGGACAGGAATCGGCGGGGAGCTGTTTTTT. Translation: CAISESRTGIGGELFF.

This chain links TRBV13 with TRBJ2-6; perhaps TRBD2 as D (6 bases). The CDR3 contains 18 residues. Trimming pared 5 bases from V and 3 bases from J, leaving 20 bases between. Germline V gene sequence: CDR1 PRHDT, CDR2 FYEKMQ (reference sequence). The CDR3 sequence is CASSLTYPWGVGANVLTF. The CDR3 nucleotides read TGTGCCAGCAGCCTGACATATCCCTGGGGGGTTGGGGCCAACGTCCTGACTTTC.